The rows below give T cell receptor beta chains drawn from one sample of a study of tissue-resident memory T cells in lung cancer. TCRdb reprocessed the reads with MiXCR, giving one entry per CDR3 protein. This repertoire shows about 270 distinct CDR3 sequences, approximately 17% found once; its top ten account for over 30%. Material for sequencing was CD103- CD8+ T cells from lung tumor tissue. Source of these receptors: a human donor with treatment-naive lung cancer (subtype not recorded). Each CDR3 is given with its conserved first and last residue. The size field is filled for only some rows; it gives once, few, many or a size class.

v_call	clone_size	j_call	cdr3_aa
TRBV28	few	TRBJ2-7	CASSDHEQYF
TRBV7-9	.	TRBJ2-7	CASSLGTSGPYEQYF
TRBV16	large	TRBJ1-1	CASSPGPAGPFF